This T cell receptor beta chain derives from a study of regulatory T cells in long-lasting Graves disease. Time point indicated: persistent/refractory GD, antithyroid drugs over 5 years with positive TRAb. Construction of the TCR library relied on RNA isolated from PBMCs. An endocrinology department in Xi'an, China, recruited the patients. A few counts support this clonotype. The TCR beta library used iRepertoire HTBI primers with Arm-PCR amplification of CDR3. TCRdb passed the multiplex PCR reads through MiXCR, listing each CDR3 protein once. The table lists a few hundred thousand distinct CDR3 sequences, about 20% of them singletons. V lost 4 bases to trimming and J lost 2 bases, with 10 bases between them. CDR1 is SGHRS, CDR2 YFSETQ, per germline. The CDR3 totals 13 residues.

The material sequenced was peripheral blood mononuclear cells (PBMCs), taken when the disease was refractory, from a patient treated with antithyroid drugs. V gene TRBV5-1 combines with J gene TRBJ2-7, with D maybe TRBD1 (5 bases). The TCR originated in a female donor with Graves disease. CDR3 protein: CASSETVTYEQYF. The CDR3 bases are TGCGCCAGCAGCGAGACAGTTACCTACGAGCAGTACTTC.